This paragraph covers one T cell receptor (beta chain) sequence. Its antigen remains undetermined. No clone much larger than this one lies a single base away; base qualities are absent. From its cysteine to its phenylalanine, the CDR3 spans 15 amino acids. The read is trimmed to its CDR3 DNA, 45 bases read in frame from base 1. V gives up 8 bases and J gives up 3 bases, and the segment between their germline ends measures 19 bases. According to the germline V gene, CDR1 reads LGHNT and CDR2 reads FRNRAP. This record comes from a study of blood T cell repertoires in COVID-19 (dated by TCRdb to the early 2020s). With regard to the full study: The collaborator samples originated in the United States, Italy and Spain and spanned the acute and convalescent phases of COVID-19. The material from the prospective study consisted of cDNA or gDNA derived from T cells, B-cell-depleted T cells, or PBMCs. The dataset comprised deeply sampled blood TCRbeta repertoires from subjects exposed to, actively infected with, or recovered from COVID-19. The repertoires were released in a freely available public database intended as a resource for research on the immune response to SARS-CoV-2. The samples were drawn from the first 160 participants of the ongoing ImmuneRACE study and from 950 to 1,500 subjects provided by 6 global collaborators. The sample metadata nearly always contained a de-identified subject ID, COVID-19 status, age in years and sex. HLA class I and class II types, where available, came from metadata supplied by the sample provider rather than from assay-based typing. Study-wide findings and limitations: The quantity of clinical and demographic metadata differed by source and by participant and was supplied without curation.

TCRbeta CDR3 regions were amplified from genomic DNA using the immunoSEQ Assay, a bias-controlled multiplex PCR. In the paper's pipeline: The number of nucleated cells in each sample was estimated by amplification of reference gene primers within the assay. To quantify the absolute abundance of each unique TCRbeta CDR3 rearrangement, sequence reads were collapsed and filtered. For each sample, productive Simpson clonality was calculated as the square root of Simpson's diversity index across productive rearrangements. Drawn from immuneACCESS, this table holds only the in-frame rearrangements with V and J called that TCRdb kept. Clones are partly lost; checked studies trace under half to an unresolved V gene and leave the rest unexplained. Clonal size and the V and J genes are those of that table, whereas D and trimming came from the DNA. The sample data list 250,000 to 300,000 clones, and about 88% of these were observed just once. The ten largest make up 3.5% to 4% of the sample.

Each collaborating institution followed its own protocols to collect whole blood in K2EDTA tubes. Collaborator samples were shipped for TCRbeta analysis as frozen whole blood, isolated PBMCs, or DNA extracted from either sample type. The source is a young man with active or convalescent COVID-19. Rearrangement joined TRBV12-5 to TRBJ1-2; possibly the D gene is TRBD1, per 5 matching bases. The sample consisted of peripheral blood. The nucleotide sequence is given as TGTGCTAGTTTCCCCCGACTGATAGGGGACTATGGCTACACCTTC. The translation is CASFPRLIGDYGYTF.